These T cell receptor beta chains were read from a single sample in a study of vaccination and CD4 T cells after COVID-19. The antigens of these receptors remain unknown. One entry per CDR3 protein results from TCRdb running MiXCR on the PCR reads. The data contain 9,000 to 15,000 distinct CDR3 sequences, about three fifths of them singletons. Material: CD4+ T cells from blood, cultured in vitro. The receptor source for this set is a human donor who had recovered from COVID-19. The CDR3 runs from the conserved cysteine through the conserved F or W. A D gene is named only where the DNA matches it firmly. Size is stated for part of the rows, as once, few or many counts, or as a class when the clone is expanded.

clone_size: .
d_call: TRBD2
v_call: TRBV7-9
cdr3_length: 13
j_call: TRBJ2-7
cdr3_aa: CASGREGQMEQYF
cdr3_nt: TGCGCCAGCGGGCGGGAGGGCCAAATGGAGCAGTACTTC

clone_size: .
d_call: .
v_call: TRBV6-5
cdr3_length: 16
j_call: TRBJ2-5
cdr3_aa: CASSYSSWLAGETQYF
cdr3_nt: TGTGCCAGCAGTTACTCGAGCTGGCTAGCTGGTGAGACCCAGTACTTC

clone_size: .
d_call: .
v_call: TRBV6-1
cdr3_length: 13
j_call: TRBJ2-7
cdr3_aa: CASSETSFYEQYF
cdr3_nt: TGTGCCAGCAGTGAAACTAGTTTCTACGAGCAGTACTTC

clone_size: .
d_call: TRBD1
v_call: TRBV11-2
cdr3_length: 15
j_call: TRBJ2-5
cdr3_aa: CASSYRDREGETQYF
cdr3_nt: TGTGCCAGCAGCTACCGGGACAGGGAAGGCGAGACCCAGTACTTC

clone_size: few
d_call: .
v_call: TRBV6-1
cdr3_length: 13
j_call: TRBJ1-5
cdr3_aa: CASSEFAHQPQHF
cdr3_nt: TGTGCCAGCAGTGAATTTGCTCATCAGCCCCAGCATTTT

clone_size: few
d_call: .
v_call: TRBV10-3
cdr3_length: 15
j_call: TRBJ2-7
cdr3_aa: CAISVRFGSTNEQYF
cdr3_nt: TGTGCCATCAGTGTCCGGTTTGGCAGTACCAACGAGCAGTACTTC

clone_size: .
d_call: .
v_call: TRBV5-1
cdr3_length: 15
j_call: TRBJ2-2
cdr3_aa: CASSLFQGNTGELFF
cdr3_nt: TGCGCCAGCAGCTTGTTCCAGGGGAACACCGGGGAGCTGTTTTTT

clone_size: few
d_call: .
v_call: TRBV24-1
cdr3_length: 19
j_call: TRBJ2-7
cdr3_aa: CATSDPRWDVGGTPLRQYF
cdr3_nt: TGTGCCACCAGTGATCCGCGTTGGGATGTGGGAGGAACCCCTTTGAGGCAGTACTTC

clone_size: .
d_call: .
v_call: TRBV6-1
cdr3_length: 15
j_call: TRBJ1-4
cdr3_aa: CASRLRGRENEKLFF
cdr3_nt: TGTGCCAGCAGGCTAAGGGGACGGGAGAATGAAAAACTGTTTTTT

clone_size: few
d_call: .
v_call: TRBV19
cdr3_length: 14
j_call: TRBJ1-1
cdr3_aa: CASRSGDMNTEAFF
cdr3_nt: TGTGCCAGTAGATCCGGGGACATGAACACTGAAGCTTTCTTT

clone_size: .
d_call: .
v_call: TRBV20-1
cdr3_length: 11
j_call: TRBJ2-7
cdr3_aa: CSARATYEQYF
cdr3_nt: TGCAGTGCTCGGGCAACCTACGAGCAGTACTTC

clone_size: .
d_call: .
v_call: TRBV5-5
cdr3_length: 14
j_call: TRBJ1-5
cdr3_aa: CASSWTVRSQPQHF
cdr3_nt: TGTGCCAGCAGCTGGACAGTGAGGAGTCAGCCCCAGCATTTT

clone_size: few
d_call: .
v_call: TRBV20-1
cdr3_length: 15
j_call: TRBJ2-3
cdr3_aa: CSARDAGTPTDTQYF
cdr3_nt: TGCAGTGCTAGAGACGCCGGGACACCCACAGATACGCAGTATTTT

clone_size: .
d_call: .
v_call: TRBV20-1
cdr3_length: 14
j_call: TRBJ2-5
cdr3_aa: CSARKHRSQETQYF
cdr3_nt: TGCAGTGCTAGAAAACACAGAAGCCAAGAGACCCAGTACTTC

clone_size: .
d_call: .
v_call: TRBV7-9
cdr3_length: 13
j_call: TRBJ2-3
cdr3_aa: CASSSTEGITQYF
cdr3_nt: TGTGCCAGCAGCTCCACAGAGGGGATCACGCAGTATTTT

clone_size: few
d_call: .
v_call: TRBV7-2
cdr3_length: 15
j_call: TRBJ1-1
cdr3_aa: CASSPGGGRLTEAFF
cdr3_nt: TGTGCCAGCAGCCCGGGGGGGGGAAGGTTGACTGAAGCTTTCTTT

clone_size: .
d_call: TRBD2
v_call: TRBV6-2/TRBV6-3
cdr3_length: 15
j_call: TRBJ2-3
cdr3_aa: CASSYGRGRKDTQYF
cdr3_nt: TGTGCCAGCAGTTACGGGCGCGGGAGGAAGGATACGCAGTATTTT

clone_size: few
d_call: .
v_call: TRBV7-6
cdr3_length: 14
j_call: TRBJ2-2
cdr3_aa: CASSWTHNTGELFF
cdr3_nt: TGTGCCAGCAGCTGGACACATAACACCGGGGAGCTGTTTTTT

clone_size: few
d_call: .
v_call: TRBV20-1
cdr3_length: 15
j_call: TRBJ1-2
cdr3_aa: CSARDRAWGADGYTF
cdr3_nt: TGCAGTGCTAGAGATCGGGCCTGGGGGGCCGATGGCTACACCTTC

clone_size: .
d_call: .
v_call: TRBV11-1
cdr3_length: 13
j_call: TRBJ2-5
cdr3_aa: CASSLAGRETQYF
cdr3_nt: TGTGCCAGCAGCTTAGCGGGGAGAGAGACCCAGTACTTC

clone_size: .
d_call: TRBD2
v_call: TRBV6-5
cdr3_length: 15
j_call: TRBJ2-7
cdr3_aa: CASSYSTSGRVEQYF
cdr3_nt: TGTGCCAGCAGTTACTCGACTAGCGGGAGGGTCGAGCAGTACTTC

clone_size: .
d_call: .
v_call: TRBV7-8
cdr3_length: 13
j_call: TRBJ1-4
cdr3_aa: CASSLGPNEKLFF
cdr3_nt: TGTGCCAGCAGCTTAGGACCAAATGAAAAACTGTTTTTT

clone_size: once
d_call: .
v_call: TRBV5-1
cdr3_length: 12
j_call: TRBJ2-5
cdr3_aa: CASSLGQGTQYF
cdr3_nt: TGCGCCAGCAGCTTGGGGCAGGGGACCCAGTACTTC

clone_size: .
d_call: .
v_call: TRBV2
cdr3_length: 13
j_call: TRBJ1-6
cdr3_aa: CASSEQSNSPLHF
cdr3_nt: TGTGCCAGCAGTGAACAGTCAAATTCACCCCTCCACTTT

clone_size: .
d_call: TRBD1
v_call: TRBV2
cdr3_length: 15
j_call: TRBJ1-5
cdr3_aa: CASSDDRGNNQPQHF
cdr3_nt: TGTGCCAGCAGTGATGACAGGGGGAACAATCAGCCCCAGCATTTT

clone_size: .
d_call: TRBD2
v_call: TRBV7-8
cdr3_length: 16
j_call: TRBJ2-2
cdr3_aa: CASSLGLAGGIEELFF
cdr3_nt: TGTGCCAGCAGCTTAGGCCTAGCGGGAGGGATCGAGGAGCTGTTTTTT

clone_size: .
d_call: .
v_call: TRBV18
cdr3_length: 14
j_call: TRBJ1-5
cdr3_aa: CASSSPPVKQPQHF
cdr3_nt: TGTGCCAGCTCATCCCCCCCGGTGAAACAGCCCCAGCATTTT

clone_size: .
d_call: .
v_call: TRBV7-2
cdr3_length: 14
j_call: TRBJ1-5
cdr3_aa: CASSQQGNYQPQHF
cdr3_nt: TGTGCCAGCAGCCAGCAGGGGAACTATCAGCCCCAGCATTTT

clone_size: medium-sized
d_call: .
v_call: TRBV19
cdr3_length: 15
j_call: TRBJ1-1
cdr3_aa: CASSIWLGGNTEAFF
cdr3_nt: TGTGCCAGTAGTATCTGGTTAGGGGGGAACACTGAAGCTTTCTTT

clone_size: .
d_call: .
v_call: TRBV20-1
cdr3_length: 11
j_call: TRBJ2-2
cdr3_aa: CSATLAGELFF
cdr3_nt: TGCAGTGCCACGCTAGCCGGGGAGCTGTTTTTT

clone_size: .
d_call: .
v_call: TRBV6-5
cdr3_length: 15
j_call: TRBJ1-4
cdr3_aa: CASSYSGGQNEKLFF
cdr3_nt: TGTGCCAGCAGTTACTCGGGGGGGCAGAATGAAAAACTGTTTTTT

clone_size: .
d_call: TRBD2
v_call: TRBV12-3/TRBV12-4
cdr3_length: 15
j_call: TRBJ2-5
cdr3_aa: CASSWSGRLGETQYF
cdr3_nt: TGTGCCAGCAGTTGGAGCGGGAGGTTAGGAGAGACCCAGTATTTC

clone_size: few
d_call: TRBD1
v_call: TRBV20-1
cdr3_length: 14
j_call: TRBJ1-6
cdr3_aa: CSAALAQGASPLHF
cdr3_nt: TGCAGTGCCGCATTGGCGCAGGGGGCTTCACCCCTCCACTTT

clone_size: few
d_call: TRBD1
v_call: TRBV2
cdr3_length: 14
j_call: TRBJ2-3
cdr3_aa: CASSRQGSTDTQYF
cdr3_nt: TGTGCCAGCAGTAGACAGGGAAGCACAGATACGCAGTATTTT

clone_size: few
d_call: TRBD2
v_call: TRBV20-1
cdr3_length: 15
j_call: TRBJ2-1
cdr3_aa: CSASGSLAGEVEQFF
cdr3_nt: TGCAGTGCTAGTGGATCCCTAGCGGGAGAGGTTGAGCAGTTCTTC

clone_size: few
d_call: TRBD1
v_call: TRBV20-1
cdr3_length: 15
j_call: TRBJ1-3
cdr3_aa: CSAEVRDRGGNTIYF
cdr3_nt: TGCAGTGCTGAAGTCCGGGACAGGGGTGGAAACACCATATATTTT

clone_size: few
d_call: TRBD2
v_call: TRBV2
cdr3_length: 12
j_call: TRBJ2-7
cdr3_aa: CASRSGVGEQYF
cdr3_nt: TGTGCCAGCAGGAGCGGGGTGGGCGAGCAGTACTTC

clone_size: .
d_call: .
v_call: TRBV10-3
cdr3_length: 13
j_call: TRBJ2-1
cdr3_aa: CAISSRGSNEQFF
cdr3_nt: TGTGCCATCAGTTCACGTGGGAGTAATGAGCAGTTCTTC

clone_size: .
d_call: TRBD1
v_call: TRBV20-1
cdr3_length: 14
j_call: TRBJ1-6
cdr3_aa: CSARVGGDNSPLHF
cdr3_nt: TGCAGTGCTAGAGTAGGGGGCGATAATTCACCCCTCCACTTT

clone_size: .
d_call: TRBD1
v_call: TRBV20-1
cdr3_length: 14
j_call: TRBJ2-3
cdr3_aa: CSASRDRGTDTQYF
cdr3_nt: TGCAGTGCTAGCCGGGACAGGGGCACAGATACGCAGTATTTT

clone_size: .
d_call: .
v_call: TRBV10-3
cdr3_length: 13
j_call: TRBJ2-7
cdr3_aa: CAISDSLAYEQYF
cdr3_nt: TGTGCCATCAGTGACAGTTTGGCCTATGAGCAGTACTTC

clone_size: .
d_call: .
v_call: TRBV19
cdr3_length: 14
j_call: TRBJ1-1
cdr3_aa: CASSIVWRNTEAFF
cdr3_nt: TGTGCCAGTAGTATAGTTTGGCGGAACACTGAAGCTTTCTTT

clone_size: .
d_call: .
v_call: TRBV20-1
cdr3_length: 13
j_call: TRBJ2-2
cdr3_aa: CSARDHGSGELFF
cdr3_nt: TGCAGTGCTAGAGACCATGGATCCGGGGAGCTGTTTTTT

clone_size: .
d_call: .
v_call: TRBV2
cdr3_length: 15
j_call: TRBJ1-1
cdr3_aa: CASSEARGGNTEAFF
cdr3_nt: TGTGCCAGCAGTGAAGCGCGAGGGGGGAACACTGAAGCTTTCTTT

clone_size: once
d_call: TRBD2
v_call: TRBV18
cdr3_length: 16
j_call: TRBJ2-3
cdr3_aa: CASSPRLAPSTDTQYF
cdr3_nt: TGTGCCAGCTCACCCAGACTAGCTCCAAGCACAGATACGCAGTATTTT

clone_size: medium-sized
d_call: .
v_call: TRBV5-8
cdr3_length: 13
j_call: TRBJ2-2
cdr3_aa: CASSSGSSGELFF
cdr3_nt: TGTGCCAGCAGCTCCGGCTCTTCCGGGGAGCTGTTTTTT

clone_size: large
d_call: TRBD1
v_call: TRBV18
cdr3_length: 14
j_call: TRBJ1-1
cdr3_aa: CASTGTGANTEAFF
cdr3_nt: TGTGCCAGCACCGGGACAGGGGCGAACACTGAAGCTTTCTTT

clone_size: .
d_call: TRBD1
v_call: TRBV12-5
cdr3_length: 15
j_call: TRBJ2-1
cdr3_aa: CASGLGQGMRNEQFF
cdr3_nt: TGTGCTAGTGGTTTGGGACAGGGGATGAGGAATGAGCAGTTCTTC

clone_size: once
d_call: .
v_call: TRBV2
cdr3_length: 11
j_call: TRBJ2-5
cdr3_aa: CASSVGETQYF
cdr3_nt: TGTGCCAGCAGTGTCGGAGAGACCCAGTACTTC

clone_size: once
d_call: .
v_call: TRBV30
cdr3_length: 13
j_call: TRBJ1-2
cdr3_aa: CAWARGSDYGYTF
cdr3_nt: TGTGCCTGGGCGAGGGGTTCGGACTATGGCTACACCTTC

clone_size: few
d_call: .
v_call: TRBV20-1
cdr3_length: 14
j_call: TRBJ2-5
cdr3_aa: CSAYRDTIQETQYF
cdr3_nt: TGCAGTGCTTACCGGGACACTATTCAAGAGACCCAGTACTTC

clone_size: .
d_call: .
v_call: TRBV15
cdr3_length: 14
j_call: TRBJ2-5
cdr3_aa: CATSREMTRETQYF
cdr3_nt: TGTGCCACCAGCAGAGAAATGACGAGGGAGACCCAGTACTTC

clone_size: .
d_call: .
v_call: TRBV7-2
cdr3_length: 16
j_call: TRBJ1-5
cdr3_aa: CASSLQSWGSNQPQHF
cdr3_nt: TGTGCCAGCAGCCTTCAGAGTTGGGGCTCCAATCAGCCCCAGCATTTT

clone_size: .
d_call: .
v_call: TRBV5-1
cdr3_length: 14
j_call: TRBJ2-5
cdr3_aa: CASSLGGRQETQYF
cdr3_nt: TGCGCCAGCAGCTTGGGAGGCCGGCAGGAGACCCAGTACTTC

clone_size: few
d_call: TRBD1
v_call: TRBV4-1
cdr3_length: 15
j_call: TRBJ2-2
cdr3_aa: CASSTGTANTGELFF
cdr3_nt: TGCGCCAGCAGCACCGGGACAGCGAACACCGGGGAGCTGTTTTTT

clone_size: few
d_call: TRBD1
v_call: TRBV25-1
cdr3_length: 17
j_call: TRBJ1-1
cdr3_aa: CASSVGPRQGADTEAFF
cdr3_nt: TGTGCCAGCAGTGTTGGGCCCCGACAGGGGGCGGACACTGAAGCTTTCTTT

clone_size: .
d_call: TRBD2
v_call: TRBV6-1
cdr3_length: 15
j_call: TRBJ2-5
cdr3_aa: CASNSGGPGGETQYF
cdr3_nt: TGTGCCAGCAATAGCGGGGGGCCCGGGGGAGAGACCCAGTACTTC